Below are 27 T cell receptor beta chains sequenced from a single sample in a study of Ad26.COV2.S vaccination and SARS-CoV-2 variants. Profiled with immunoSEQ multiplex PCR; TCRdb holds only in-frame clones, not every one. The sample records some 350,000 clones, about 92% being singletons. The sample here was peripheral blood, taken after recovery from COVID-19. All receptors derive from a human donor who had recovered from COVID-19.

The chain carries TRBV10-3 and TRBJ2-2; D is undetermined. CDR1 and CDR2 (germline): ENHRY, SYGVKD. CDR3 size: 11 residues. V was cut by 4 bases and J by 5 bases, with 2 bases left in between. Here the CDR3 DNA reads TGTGCCATCAGTGCTACCGGGGAGCTGTTTTTT. Protein product: CAISATGELFF.

This chain uses TRBV4-3 with TRBJ2-3, with D uncertain. Germline CDR1 reads LGHNA; CDR2 reads YSLEER. V lost 0 bases and J 0 bases, leaving 7 bases between the germline ends. The CDR3 covers 15 residues. This CDR3 reads CASSQDPASTDTQYF. In DNA, the CDR3 is TGCGCCAGCAGCCAAGATCCAGCGAGCACAGATACGCAGTATTTT.

The chain uses TRBV19 and TRBJ2-1; 9 bases line up with TRBD2. This CDR3 contains 15 residues. The junction had 4 bases not matched to a gene; V was cut back by 4 bases and J by 3 bases. Per germline, CDR1 LNHDA and CDR2 SQIVND (reference sequence). The CDR3 DNA follows: TGTGCCAGTAGTACATTAGCGGGGGTCTACAATGAGCAGTTCTTC. Translating gives CASSTLAGVYNEQFF.

The CDR3 loop is CASGDGYGYTF. CDR3 DNA: TGCGCCAGCGGCGACGGCTATGGCTACACCTTC. The rearrangement links TRBV10-1 to TRBJ1-2, with no clear D. V dropped 8 bases and J dropped 4 bases, with 8 bases sitting between them. The CDR3 runs to 11 residues. The V gene's germline CDR1 is WNHNN and CDR2 SYGVQD (reference sequence).

The rearrangement joins TRBV7-8 to TRBJ1-5; 8 bases agree with TRBD1. This CDR3 contains 15 residues. With V trimmed by 0 bases and J by 5 bases, 3 bases remained unmatched. In germline, CDR1 is SGHVS, CDR2 FQNEAQ. CDR3 in amino acids: CASSLARTGHQPQHF. The CDR3 nucleotides are TGTGCCAGCAGCTTAGCGCGGACAGGGCATCAGCCCCAGCATTTT.

The gene calls are TRBV4-3 and TRBJ1-2, with 8 bases that match TRBD1. The CDR3 contains 14 residues. Germline CDR1 and CDR2: LGHNA and YSLEER. The ends lost 2 bases at V and 6 bases at J; junction bases unmatched: 5. In DNA, the CDR3 is TGCGCCAGCAGCCAACTTATGACAGGGGATGGCTACACCTTC. Translated: CASSQLMTGDGYTF.

This chain connects TRBV12-3 or TRBV12-4 to TRBJ2-7; 9 bases line up with TRBD1. V trimming: 5 bases; J trimming: 2 bases; junction bases outside the gene matches: 1. The CDR3 loop spans 13 amino acids. CDR3 sequence reads: CASSRDRAYEQYF. The CDR3 nucleotides are TGTGCCAGCAGTCGGGACAGGGCCTACGAGCAGTACTTC.

The chain is built from TRBV5-1 and TRBJ1-2; tentative D call: TRBD1 (6 bases). The ends were cut back, 0 bases at V and 3 bases at J, with 15 bases in the middle. CDR3 size: 16 residues. The V gene's germline CDR1 is SGHRS and CDR2 YFSETQ. The CDR3 is CASSLGGLSLYYGYTF. The CDR3 nucleotides are TGCGCCAGCAGCTTGGGGGGGCTCTCTCTATACTATGGCTACACCTTC.

The chain combines TRBV13 with TRBJ2-2; D unclear. Germline V gene sequence: CDR1 PRHDT, CDR2 FYEKMQ (reference sequence). This CDR3 is built from 13 residues. V was clipped by 4 bases and J by 6 bases, with 9 bases between them. This CDR3 is CASSYQDSGELFF. The CDR3 DNA sequence: TGTGCCAGCAGCTATCAGGATTCCGGGGAGCTGTTTTTT. Together with reference TRBV13 and TRBJ2-2, the CDR3 gives the full variable domain: AAGVIQSPRHLIKEKRETATLKCYPIPRHDTVYWYQQGPGQDPQFLISFYEKMQSDKGSIPDRFSAQQFSDYHSELNMSSLELGDSALYFCASSYQDSGELFFGEGSRLTVL.

This clone was found a few times. V is TRBV15 and J is TRBJ2-2; D is tentatively TRBD1 or TRBD2 (6 bases each). Germline V lookup: CDR1 LNHNV, CDR2 YYDKDF (reference sequence). Trimming stripped 3 bases from V and 3 bases from J, with 11 bases between. This CDR3 spans 15 amino acids. The CDR3 bases are TGTGCCACCAGCAGGGGGGGCCCGGACACCGGGGAGCTGTTTTTT. Encoded protein: CATSRGGPDTGELFF.

The gene calls are TRBV10-3 and TRBJ1-6; 9 positions match TRBD1. Germline loops: CDR1 ENHRY, CDR2 SYGVKD. With 8 bases clipped from V and 7 bases from J, the junction kept 3 bases outside the gene matches. There are 13 residues in the CDR3. In nucleotides, the CDR3 is TGTGCCATCCGGACAGGGGAAAATTCACCCCTCCACTTT. The encoded protein is CAIRTGENSPLHF.

This clone appeared a single time. Here the CDR3 reads CASSYSTVMDGYTF. The CDR3 nucleotides read TGTGCCAGCAGTTACTCGACGGTTATGGACGGCTACACCTTC. The V and J genes are TRBV6-5 and TRBJ1-2; D is unclear. The V end was cut by 0 bases, the J end by 8 bases, with 13 bases between. Germline lookup yields CDR1 MNHEY and CDR2 SVGAGI. The CDR3 covers 14 residues.

The chain has TRBV4-2 and TRBJ2-7; no definite D call. From germline, CDR1 is LGHNA and CDR2 YNFKEQ. Trimming left V 1 base short and J 3 bases short, with 13 bases between. The CDR3 length is 15 residues. In nucleotides, the CDR3 is TGTGCCAGCAGCCAAGGGGCTCCCGTGGGCTACGAGCAGTACTTC. Amino acid sequence: CASSQGAPVGYEQYF.

V gene TRBV3-1 (or the pseudogene TRBV3-2) combines with J gene TRBJ1-1, with TRBD1 as a possible D gene (6 bases). The CDR3 covers 16 residues. V was clipped by 4 bases and J by 1 base, with 16 bases between them. Germline V gives CDR1 LGHDT, CDR2 YNNKEL (reference sequence). The CDR3 loop is CASSRNPGAGNTEAFF. The CDR3 coding sequence is TGTGCCAGCAGCCGAAATCCAGGGGCCGGGAACACTGAAGCTTTCTTT.

Here the CDR3 reads CATSDRGISGTGELFF. Here the CDR3 DNA reads TGTGCCACCAGTGACCGCGGCATTAGCGGCACCGGGGAGCTGTTTTTT. The chain recombines TRBV24-1 with TRBJ2-2; TRBD2 might be the D (6 bases). V was trimmed by 4 bases and J by 4 bases, leaving 15 bases between them. Germline CDR1 KGHDR, CDR2 SFDVKD. The length of the CDR3 is 16 residues.

V gene TRBV19 combines with J gene TRBJ2-7; D uncertain. Germline V gives CDR1 LNHDA, CDR2 SQIVND (reference sequence). The CDR3 runs 14 residues. V gave up 2 bases and J gave up 7 bases, with 15 bases separating them. The CDR3 DNA reads as TGTGCCAGTAGTATAAGTAGTCGGCTGAAAGAGCAGTACTTC. Its protein is CASSISSRLKEQYF.

The V and J genes are TRBV5-1 and TRBJ2-4; no reliable D call. V shed 2 bases and J shed 6 bases, with 18 bases lying between them. This CDR3 has 16 residues. The germline V gene has CDR1 SGHRS and CDR2 YFSETQ. The CDR3 is CASSFHPFGLGNIQYF. The CDR3 DNA is TGCGCCAGCAGCTTCCATCCCTTTGGGTTGGGAAACATTCAGTACTTC.

The rearrangement joins TRBV3-1 (or the pseudogene TRBV3-2) to TRBJ2-4, with TRBD2 as a possible D gene (5 bases). V lost 1 base to trimming and J lost 6 bases, with 22 bases between them. There are 18 residues in the CDR3. CDR1 and CDR2 (germline): LGHDT, YNNKEL (reference sequence). The CDR3 nucleotides are TGTGCCAGCAGCCAAGTCGAGATGGCGGGTTGGGGTTTAAACATTCAGTACTTC. Protein sequence: CASSQVEMAGWGLNIQYF.

This rearrangement joins TRBV19 to TRBJ2-1, with D tentatively TRBD2 (6 bases). CDR3 length: 15 residues. The germline CDR1 and CDR2 sequences are LNHDA and SQIVND (reference sequence). V lost 0 bases and J lost 8, with 14 bases in between. CDR3 region: CASSIEAGGYYEQFF. The CDR3 DNA reads as TGTGCCAGTAGTATAGAAGCGGGTGGGTACTATGAGCAGTTCTTC.

The chain uses TRBV15 and TRBJ1-1, with 9 bases matching TRBD1. V lost 0 bases and J lost 2; bases outside the gene matches: 1. The length of the CDR3 is 15 residues. The germline V gene has CDR1 LNHNV and CDR2 YYDKDF (reference sequence). CDR3 loop: CATSREDRGNTEAFF. In DNA form, the CDR3 reads TGTGCCACCAGCAGAGAGGACAGGGGAAACACTGAAGCTTTCTTT.

The chain couples TRBV12-3 or TRBV12-4 to TRBJ1-1; no clear D. The CDR3 length is 12 residues. V lost 3 bases and J 5 bases, leaving 7 bases between the germline ends. CDR3 in DNA: TGTGCCAGCAGTTTGGAGGAGACTGAAGCTTTCTTT. This codes for CASSLEETEAFF.

CDR3 nucleotide sequence: TGCGCCAGCAGCCAAGAAGGGTCCGAGACGAATGGCTACACCTTC. Translation: CASSQEGSETNGYTF. This chain connects TRBV4-3 to TRBJ1-2, with D uncertain. Germline CDR1 is LGHNA and CDR2 is YSLEER. The V end was cut by 0 bases, the J end by 6 bases, with 14 bases between. The CDR3 totals 15 residues.

The rearrangement uses TRBV11-2 and TRBJ2-7; TRBD1 might be the D (7 bases). The CDR3 is 14 amino acids. The V gene's germline CDR1 is SGHAT and CDR2 FQNNGV. V lost 5 bases and J lost 7, with 18 bases in between. The CDR3 spells CASSPTGFAGEQYF. CDR3 DNA: TGTGCCAGCAGCCCGACAGGGTTCGCGGGGGAGCAGTACTTC.

This chain joins TRBV6-4 and TRBJ1-2; 10 bases line up with TRBD1. Germline V gives CDR1 MRHNA, CDR2 SNTAGT. The CDR3 runs 14 residues. V shed 0 bases, J shed 7 bases, and the junction held 2 bases outside the gene matches. CDR3 bases: TGTGCCAGCAGTGACTCGACAGGGGGCGTTGGCTACACCTTC. It translates to CASSDSTGGVGYTF.

This chain links TRBV3-1 (or the pseudogene TRBV3-2) with TRBJ1-1; 9 nucleotides line up with TRBD1. The CDR3 is 14 amino acids. CDR1 LGHDT and CDR2 YNNKEL come from the germline V gene (reference sequence). The ends lost 5 bases at V and 4 bases at J; junction bases unmatched: 5. The CDR3 DNA reads as TGTGCCAGCAGCAATGGACAGGGGCGCACTGAAGCTTTCTTT. It encodes CASSNGQGRTEAFF.

This chain links TRBV7-2 with TRBJ1-5; D remains ambiguous. The CDR3 has 14 residues. Between the trimmed V and J ends, which lost 1 base and 4 bases, there was a span of 8 bases. In germline, CDR1 is SGHTA, CDR2 FQGNSA. The CDR3, as DNA: TGTGCCAGCAGCTTAGAATTGGGAAATCAGCCCCAGCATTTT. Its protein is CASSLELGNQPQHF.

V gene TRBV20-1 combines with J gene TRBJ1-3; D not certain. Trimming removed 1 base at V and 8 bases at J, with 6 bases between. CDR1 and CDR2 (germline): DFQATT, SNEGSKA (reference sequence). The CDR3 runs 11 residues. CDR3 nucleotide sequence: TGCAGTGCTAGAGCCCAGGACACCATATATTTT. Its translation: CSARAQDTIYF.